Presented here are 3 T cell receptor beta chains from one specimen sequenced in a study of shared clonotypes between healthy human individuals. Assay used: immunoSEQ multiplex PCR; TCRdb lists only in-frame clones, some missing. The table lists about 1.4 million clones, roughly 95% of them singletons. What was sequenced was naive CD4+ T cells sorted from blood. The subset denotes: CD45RA+ positively selected. These receptors were obtained from a man aged 30 to 45 in good health.

The V and J genes are TRBV7-6 and TRBJ2-1, with D unresolved. Trimming shortened V by 4 bases and J by 0 bases, and 13 bases separated the two germline ends. Germline loops: CDR1 SGHVS, CDR2 FNYEAQ. The CDR3 loop spans 16 amino acids. The CDR3 region is CASSSFKTSSYNEQFF. The CDR3, as DNA: TGTGCCAGCAGCTCCTTTAAGACGAGCTCCTACAATGAGCAGTTCTTC.

About this clone: The same CDR3 can be traced to other DNA sequences in this sample. V gene TRBV28 combines with J gene TRBJ2-7; D gene ambiguous. Germline-derived CDR1 and CDR2 are MDHEN and SYDVKM. There are 11 residues in the CDR3. Trimming left V 6 bases short and J 5 bases short, with 8 bases between. CDR3 loop: CASSPRHEQYF. CDR3 sequence (DNA): TGTGCCAGCAGCCCCCGCCACGAGCAGTACTTC.

A remark on this clone: Other DNA sequences within the sample encode an identical CDR3. V is TRBV19 and J is TRBJ2-5; 10 positions agree with TRBD1. V shed 5 bases, J shed 2 bases, and the junction held 5 bases outside the gene matches. Germline V CDR1 and CDR2: LNHDA, SQIVND (reference sequence). The CDR3 is 15 amino acids. The CDR3 loop is CASSYRDRGQETQYF. The CDR3, as DNA: TGTGCCAGTAGTTACCGGGACAGGGGTCAAGAGACCCAGTACTTC.